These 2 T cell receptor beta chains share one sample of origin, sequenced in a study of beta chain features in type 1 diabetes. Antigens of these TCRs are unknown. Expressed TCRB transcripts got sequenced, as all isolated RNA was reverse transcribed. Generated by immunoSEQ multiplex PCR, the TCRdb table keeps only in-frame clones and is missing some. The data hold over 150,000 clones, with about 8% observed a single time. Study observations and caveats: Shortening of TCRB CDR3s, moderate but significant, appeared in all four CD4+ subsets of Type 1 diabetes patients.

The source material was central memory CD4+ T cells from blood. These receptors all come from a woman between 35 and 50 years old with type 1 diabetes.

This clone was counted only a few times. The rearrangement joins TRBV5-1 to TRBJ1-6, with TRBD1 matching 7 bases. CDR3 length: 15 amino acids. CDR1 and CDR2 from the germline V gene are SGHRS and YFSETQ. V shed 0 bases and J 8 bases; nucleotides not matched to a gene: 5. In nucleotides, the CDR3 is TGCGCCAGCAGCTTGGACACAGGGGAGGATTCACCCCTCCACTTT. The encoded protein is CASSLDTGEDSPLHF.

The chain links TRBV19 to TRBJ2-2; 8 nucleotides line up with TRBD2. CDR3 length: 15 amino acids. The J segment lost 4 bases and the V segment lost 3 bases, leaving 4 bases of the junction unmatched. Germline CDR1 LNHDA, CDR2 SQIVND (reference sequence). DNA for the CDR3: TGTGCCAGTAGTATCTCTCTAGCGGGCACCGGGGAGCTGTTTTTT. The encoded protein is CASSISLAGTGELFF.